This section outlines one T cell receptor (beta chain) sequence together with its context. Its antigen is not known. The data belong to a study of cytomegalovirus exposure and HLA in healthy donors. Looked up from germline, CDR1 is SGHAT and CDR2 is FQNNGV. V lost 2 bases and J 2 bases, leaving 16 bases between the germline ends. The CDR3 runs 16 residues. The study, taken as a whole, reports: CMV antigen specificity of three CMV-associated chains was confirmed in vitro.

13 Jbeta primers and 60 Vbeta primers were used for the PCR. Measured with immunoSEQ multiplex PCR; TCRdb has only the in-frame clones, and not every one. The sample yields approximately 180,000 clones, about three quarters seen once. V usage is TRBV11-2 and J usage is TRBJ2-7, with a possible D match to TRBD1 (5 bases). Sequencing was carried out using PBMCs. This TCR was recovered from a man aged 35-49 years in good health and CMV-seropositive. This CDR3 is CASSLMGRKGTYEQYF. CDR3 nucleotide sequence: TGTGCCAGCAGCTTAATGGGTCGCAAGGGGACCTACGAGCAGTACTTC.